Below, one TCR beta chain is given with its context. Its antigen remains unknown. This entry is derived from a study of a mutant IDH1 vaccine in newly diagnosed glioma. Study as a whole: Most had both radiotherapy and temozolomide beforehand; others had only one.

Overall study findings and caveats: Evidence of vaccine-induced immune responses was documented in nearly 95% of patients. Shifts in the top peripheral T cell clonotypes seemed unrelated to pseudoprogression.

Time point here: baseline, week 1 (first vaccination visit). Treatment given: pre-vaccination baseline after standard-of-care therapy. The protocol was immunoSEQ multiplex PCR, while the TCRdb copy is restricted to in-frame clones and leaves out a portion. The sample includes fewer than 45,000 clones, roughly 78% of them seen just once. This CDR3 contains 14 residues. Germline V gene data show CDR1 as SGHRS and CDR2 as YFSETQ. The V and J ends lost 4 bases and 4 bases respectively, with 14 bases between them. This TCR was recovered from a man aged 40-50 years with glioma. Some clones in this sample may be carry-over from other donors' samples. The V and J genes are TRBV5-1 and TRBJ1-2; D uncertain. The sequenced sample was PBMCs, obtained from a glioma patient treated with radiotherapy, temozolomide or both. The CDR3, as DNA: TGCGCCAGCAGCCCCCTGGAACGTACCTATGGCTACACCTTC. Its protein product is CASSPLERTYGYTF.